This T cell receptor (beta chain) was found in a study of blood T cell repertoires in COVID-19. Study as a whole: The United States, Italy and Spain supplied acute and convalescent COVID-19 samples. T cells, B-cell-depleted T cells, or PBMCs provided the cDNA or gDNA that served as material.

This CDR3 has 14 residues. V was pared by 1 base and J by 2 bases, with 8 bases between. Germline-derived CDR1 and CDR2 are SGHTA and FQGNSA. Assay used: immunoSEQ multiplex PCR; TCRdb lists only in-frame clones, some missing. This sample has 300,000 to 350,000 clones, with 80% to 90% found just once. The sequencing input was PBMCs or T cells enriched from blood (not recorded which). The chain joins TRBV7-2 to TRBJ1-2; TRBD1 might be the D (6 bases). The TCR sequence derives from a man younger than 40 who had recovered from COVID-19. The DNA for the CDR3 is TGTGCCAGCAGCTTAGACCAGGGGAACTATGGCTACACCTTC. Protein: CASSLDQGNYGYTF.